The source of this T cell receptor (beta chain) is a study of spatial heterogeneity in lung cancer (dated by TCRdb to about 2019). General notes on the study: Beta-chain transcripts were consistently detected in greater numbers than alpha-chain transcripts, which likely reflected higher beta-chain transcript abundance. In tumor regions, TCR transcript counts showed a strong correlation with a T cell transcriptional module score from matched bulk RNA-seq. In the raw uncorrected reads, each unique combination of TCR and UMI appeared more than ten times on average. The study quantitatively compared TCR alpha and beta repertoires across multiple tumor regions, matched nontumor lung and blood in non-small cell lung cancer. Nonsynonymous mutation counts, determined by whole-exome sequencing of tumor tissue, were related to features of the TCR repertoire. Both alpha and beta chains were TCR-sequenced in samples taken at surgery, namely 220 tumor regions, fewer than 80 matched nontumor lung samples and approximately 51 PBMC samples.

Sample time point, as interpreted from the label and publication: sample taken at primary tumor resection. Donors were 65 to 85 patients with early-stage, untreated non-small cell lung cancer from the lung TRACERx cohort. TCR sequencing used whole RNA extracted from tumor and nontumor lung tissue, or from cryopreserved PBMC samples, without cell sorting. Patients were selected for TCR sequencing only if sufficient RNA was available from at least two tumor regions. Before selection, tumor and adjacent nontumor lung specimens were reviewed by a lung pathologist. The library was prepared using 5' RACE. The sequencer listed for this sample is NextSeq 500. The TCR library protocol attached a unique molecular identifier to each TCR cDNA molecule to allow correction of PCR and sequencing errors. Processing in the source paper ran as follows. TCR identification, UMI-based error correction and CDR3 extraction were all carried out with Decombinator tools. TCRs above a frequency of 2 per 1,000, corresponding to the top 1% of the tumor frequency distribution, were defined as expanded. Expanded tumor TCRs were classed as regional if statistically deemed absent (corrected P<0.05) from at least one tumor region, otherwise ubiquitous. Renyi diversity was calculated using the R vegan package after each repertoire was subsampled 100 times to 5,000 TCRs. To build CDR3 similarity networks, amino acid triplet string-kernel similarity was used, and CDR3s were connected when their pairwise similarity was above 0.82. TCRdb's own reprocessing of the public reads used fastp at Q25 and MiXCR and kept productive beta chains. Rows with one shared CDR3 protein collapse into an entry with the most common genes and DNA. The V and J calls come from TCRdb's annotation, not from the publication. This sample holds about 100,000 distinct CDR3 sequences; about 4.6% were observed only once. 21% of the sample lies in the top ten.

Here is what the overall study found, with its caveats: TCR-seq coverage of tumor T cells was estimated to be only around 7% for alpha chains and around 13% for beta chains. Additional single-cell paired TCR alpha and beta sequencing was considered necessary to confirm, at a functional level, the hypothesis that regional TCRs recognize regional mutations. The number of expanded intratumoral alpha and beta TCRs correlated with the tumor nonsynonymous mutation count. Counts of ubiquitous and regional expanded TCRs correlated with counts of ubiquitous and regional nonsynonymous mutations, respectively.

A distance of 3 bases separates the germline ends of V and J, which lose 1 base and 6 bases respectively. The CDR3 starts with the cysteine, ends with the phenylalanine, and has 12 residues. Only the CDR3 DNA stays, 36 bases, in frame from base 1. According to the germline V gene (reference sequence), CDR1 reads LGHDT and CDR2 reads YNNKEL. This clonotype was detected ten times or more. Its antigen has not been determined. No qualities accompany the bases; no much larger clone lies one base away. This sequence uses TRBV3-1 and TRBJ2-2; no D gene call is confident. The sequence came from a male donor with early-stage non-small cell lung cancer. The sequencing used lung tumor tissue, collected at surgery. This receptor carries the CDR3 CASSQVPGELFF. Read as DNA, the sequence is TGTGCCAGCAGCCAAGTGCCCGGGGAGCTGTTTTTT.